This T cell receptor (beta chain) stems from a study of T-cell memory formation after mild COVID-19. Findings and caveats of the study: Mainly in CM and EM were contracting CD4+ clones; CD8+ were in EMRA.

One entry per CDR3 protein results from TCRdb running MiXCR on the 5' RACE reads. The repertoire consists of some 120,000 distinct CDR3 sequences, with approximately 6.2% occurring once and the leading ten covering about 2.2%. This clonotype was detected many times. Its matching antigen is unknown. This CDR3 is 13 amino acids long. Germline V gene sequence: CDR1 SGHTA, CDR2 FQGNSA. The ends lost 11 bases at V and 3 bases at J; junction bases unmatched: 7. The sequence was obtained from an adult woman who had mild COVID-19 (a few samples of this study predate the infection). Cell type and time point are not known. The chain combines TRBV7-2 with TRBJ2-5, with 9 nucleotides matching TRBD2. Sequenced: PBMCs or a T cell subset sorted from them (not recorded which). CDR3 bases: TGTGCCGGGGGTCAGCGGGGGGAAGAGACCCAGTACTTC. It yields the protein CAGGQRGEETQYF. The entire variable domain, with the rest obtained from reference TRBV7-2 and TRBJ2-5, is as follows: GAGVSQSPSNKVTEKGKDVELRCDPISGHTALYWYRQSLGQGLEFLIYFQGNSAPDKSGLPSDRFSAERTGGSVSTLTIQRTQQEDSAVYLCAGGQRGEETQYFGPGTRLLVL.